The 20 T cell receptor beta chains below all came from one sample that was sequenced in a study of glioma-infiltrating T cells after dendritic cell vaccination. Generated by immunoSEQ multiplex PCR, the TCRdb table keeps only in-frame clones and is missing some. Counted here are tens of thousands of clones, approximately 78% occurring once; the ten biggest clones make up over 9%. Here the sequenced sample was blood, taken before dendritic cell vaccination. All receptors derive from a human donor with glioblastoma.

Here the CDR3 DNA reads TGTGCCAGCAGCGTAGGGACTGGGGTAAAGAGTGAAAAACTGTTTTTT. This sequence encodes CASSVGTGVKSEKLFF. The rearrangement joins TRBV9 to TRBJ1-4; no definite D call. Trimming removed 0 bases at V and 7 bases at J, with 16 bases between. Looked up from germline, CDR1 is SGDLS and CDR2 is YYNGEE. The CDR3 is 16 amino acids.

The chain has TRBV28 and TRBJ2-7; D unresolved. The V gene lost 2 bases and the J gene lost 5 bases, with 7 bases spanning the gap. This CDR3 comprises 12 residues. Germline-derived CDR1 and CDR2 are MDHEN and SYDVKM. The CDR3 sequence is CASSLDSHEQYF. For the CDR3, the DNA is TGTGCCAGCAGTTTAGATAGCCACGAGCAGTACTTC.

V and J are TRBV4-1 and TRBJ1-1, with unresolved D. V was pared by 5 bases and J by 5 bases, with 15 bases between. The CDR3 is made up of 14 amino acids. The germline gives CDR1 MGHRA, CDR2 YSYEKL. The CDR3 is CASSENGVWTEAFF. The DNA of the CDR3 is TGCGCCAGCAGCGAAAACGGGGTTTGGACTGAAGCTTTCTTT.

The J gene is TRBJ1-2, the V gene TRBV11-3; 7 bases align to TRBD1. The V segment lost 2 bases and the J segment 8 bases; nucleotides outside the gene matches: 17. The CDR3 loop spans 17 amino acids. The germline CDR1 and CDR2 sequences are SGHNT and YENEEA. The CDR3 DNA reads TGTGCCAGCAGCTTACGTTGTTTGTCCGAGGGGGCCGCAGGCTACACCTTC. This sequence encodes CASSLRCLSEGAAGYTF.

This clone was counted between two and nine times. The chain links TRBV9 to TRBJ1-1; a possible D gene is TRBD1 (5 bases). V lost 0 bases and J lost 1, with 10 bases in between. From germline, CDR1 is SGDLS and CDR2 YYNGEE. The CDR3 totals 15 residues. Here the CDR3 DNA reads TGTGCCAGCAGCGTAGGAGACAGCCAGAACACTGAAGCTTTCTTT. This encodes CASSVGDSQNTEAFF.

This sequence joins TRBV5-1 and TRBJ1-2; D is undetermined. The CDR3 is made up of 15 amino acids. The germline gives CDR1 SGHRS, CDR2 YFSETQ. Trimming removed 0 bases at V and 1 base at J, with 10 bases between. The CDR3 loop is CASSLVGGSNYGYTF. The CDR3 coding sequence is TGCGCCAGCAGCTTGGTCGGTGGGAGTAACTATGGCTACACCTTC.

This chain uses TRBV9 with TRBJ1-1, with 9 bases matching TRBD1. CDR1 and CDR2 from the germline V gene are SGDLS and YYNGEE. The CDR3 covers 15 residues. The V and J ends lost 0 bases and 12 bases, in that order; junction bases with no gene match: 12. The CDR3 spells CASSVGLSGQGRTFF. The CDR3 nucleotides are TGTGCCAGCAGCGTAGGCCTCTCCGGACAGGGGAGAACTTTCTTT.

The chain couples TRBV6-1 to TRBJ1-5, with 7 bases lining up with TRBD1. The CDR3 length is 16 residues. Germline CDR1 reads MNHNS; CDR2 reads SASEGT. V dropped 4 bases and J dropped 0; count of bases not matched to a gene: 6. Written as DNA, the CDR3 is TGTGCCAGCAGTGGAGGGACAGTCTATAGCAATCAGCCCCAGCATTTT. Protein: CASSGGTVYSNQPQHF.

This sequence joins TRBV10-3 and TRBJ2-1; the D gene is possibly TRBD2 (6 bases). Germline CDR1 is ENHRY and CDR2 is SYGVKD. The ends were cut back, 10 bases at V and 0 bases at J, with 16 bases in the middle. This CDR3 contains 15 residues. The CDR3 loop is CATFSPGVSYNEQFF. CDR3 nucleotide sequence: TGTGCCACTTTTTCACCGGGGGTCTCCTACAATGAGCAGTTCTTC.

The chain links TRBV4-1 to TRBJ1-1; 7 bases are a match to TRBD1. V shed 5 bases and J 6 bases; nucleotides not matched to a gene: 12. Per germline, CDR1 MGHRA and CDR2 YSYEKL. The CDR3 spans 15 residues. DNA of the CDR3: TGCGCCAGCAGCACCGTTCCCAGGGGGGTCGCTGAAGCTTTCTTT. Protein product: CASSTVPRGVAEAFF.

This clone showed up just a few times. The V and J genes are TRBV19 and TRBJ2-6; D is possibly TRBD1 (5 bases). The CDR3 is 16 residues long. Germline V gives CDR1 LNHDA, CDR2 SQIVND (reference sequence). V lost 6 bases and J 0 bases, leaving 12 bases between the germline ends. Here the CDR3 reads CASRPAGSSGANVLTF. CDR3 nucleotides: TGTGCCAGTAGACCGGCAGGGTCCTCTGGGGCCAACGTCCTGACTTTC.

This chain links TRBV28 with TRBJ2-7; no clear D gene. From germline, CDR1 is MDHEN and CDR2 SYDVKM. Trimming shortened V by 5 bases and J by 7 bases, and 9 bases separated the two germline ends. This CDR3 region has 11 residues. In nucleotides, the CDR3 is TGTGCCAGCAGTCGAACGAGGGAGCAGTACTTC. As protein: CASSRTREQYF.

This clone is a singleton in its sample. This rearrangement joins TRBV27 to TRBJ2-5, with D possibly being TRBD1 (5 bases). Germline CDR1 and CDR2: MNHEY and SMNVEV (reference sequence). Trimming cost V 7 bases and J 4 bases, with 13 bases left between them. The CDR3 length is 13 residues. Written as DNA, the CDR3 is TGTGCCAGCACCGCTTTTCAGGGAGAGACCCAGTACTTC. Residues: CASTAFQGETQYF.

The CDR3 spells CASSLGAGGQGLGGYTF. As DNA, the CDR3 is TGTGCCAGCAGTTTAGGCGCGGGAGGGCAAGGATTGGGTGGCTACACCTTC. The rearrangement joins TRBV27 to TRBJ1-2; D gene unclear. Deletions cut 2 bases from V and 7 bases from J, with 23 bases between. CDR3 length equals 17 residues. CDR1 and CDR2 from the germline V gene are MNHEY and SMNVEV (reference sequence).

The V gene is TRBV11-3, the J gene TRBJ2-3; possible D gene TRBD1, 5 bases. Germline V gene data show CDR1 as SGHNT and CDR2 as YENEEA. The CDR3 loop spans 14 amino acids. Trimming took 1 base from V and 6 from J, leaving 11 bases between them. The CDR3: CASSLGRAGDTQYF. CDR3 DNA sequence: TGTGCCAGCAGCTTAGGACGTGCAGGGGATACGCAGTATTTT.

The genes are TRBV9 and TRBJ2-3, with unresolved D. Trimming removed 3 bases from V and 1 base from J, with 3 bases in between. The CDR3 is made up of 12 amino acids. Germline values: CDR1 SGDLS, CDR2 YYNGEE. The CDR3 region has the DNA TGTGCCAGCAGCGAGCGCACAGATACGCAGTATTTT. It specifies CASSERTDTQYF. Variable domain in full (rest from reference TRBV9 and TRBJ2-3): DSGVTQTPKHLITATGQRVTLRCSPRSGDLSVYWYQQSLDQGLQFLIQYYNGEERAKGNILERFSAQQFPDLHSELNLSSLELGDSALYFCASSERTDTQYFGPGTRLTVL.

CDR3 region: CASSVILEGAGNQPQHF. The CDR3 bases are TGTGCCAGCAGTGTTATTCTGGAGGGAGCGGGCAATCAGCCCCAGCATTTT. The chain is built from TRBV2 and TRBJ1-5; D is unclear. The CDR3 loop spans 17 amino acids. V was shortened by 4 bases and J by 2 bases, with 18 bases between the two germline ends. Germline V gives CDR1 SNHLY, CDR2 FYNNEI.

DNA for the CDR3: TGCGCCAGCAGCCCCGACAGGGTCCAAGAGACCCAGTACTTC. Its protein product is CASSPDRVQETQYF. The chain uses TRBV5-1 and TRBJ2-5; 7 positions agree with TRBD1. The CDR3 is 14 amino acids. Germline V CDR1 and CDR2: SGHRS, YFSETQ. V trimming: 4 bases; J trimming: 1 base; junction bases outside the gene matches: 4.

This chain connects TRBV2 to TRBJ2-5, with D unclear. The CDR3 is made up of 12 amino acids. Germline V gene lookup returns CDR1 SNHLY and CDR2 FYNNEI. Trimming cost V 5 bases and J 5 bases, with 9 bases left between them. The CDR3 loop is CASSPRRETQYF. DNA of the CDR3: TGTGCCAGCAGTCCCCGCAGGGAGACCCAGTACTTC.

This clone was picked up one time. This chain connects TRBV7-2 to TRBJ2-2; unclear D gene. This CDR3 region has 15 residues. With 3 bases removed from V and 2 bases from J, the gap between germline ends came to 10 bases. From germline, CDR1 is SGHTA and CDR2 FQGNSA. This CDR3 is CASSLARANTGELFF. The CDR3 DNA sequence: TGTGCCAGCAGCTTGGCTAGAGCTAACACCGGGGAGCTGTTTTTT. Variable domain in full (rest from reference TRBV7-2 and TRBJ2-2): GAGVSQSPSNKVTEKGKDVELRCDPISGHTALYWYRQSLGQGLEFLIYFQGNSAPDKSGLPSDRFSAERTGGSVSTLTIQRTQQEDSAVYLCASSLARANTGELFFGEGSRLTVL.